Detailed here is one TCR beta chain. The sample belongs to a study of blood T cell repertoires in COVID-19. The assay was immunoSEQ multiplex PCR, and TCRdb's table has in-frame clones only and misses some. The sample holds around 140,000 clones, around nine tenths seen once. With 6 bases removed from V and 2 bases from J, the gap between germline ends came to 14 bases. Looked up from germline, CDR1 is MDHEN and CDR2 is SYDVKM. The CDR3 contains 15 residues. The sequence was obtained from a man aged 45-65 years with active or convalescent COVID-19. Sequencing was performed on peripheral blood. The chain has TRBV28 and TRBJ1-5, with D possibly being TRBD1 (6 bases). This CDR3 reads CASRTGRRGNQPQHF. CDR3 DNA: TGTGCCAGCAGGACAGGTCGAAGGGGCAATCAGCCCCAGCATTTT.